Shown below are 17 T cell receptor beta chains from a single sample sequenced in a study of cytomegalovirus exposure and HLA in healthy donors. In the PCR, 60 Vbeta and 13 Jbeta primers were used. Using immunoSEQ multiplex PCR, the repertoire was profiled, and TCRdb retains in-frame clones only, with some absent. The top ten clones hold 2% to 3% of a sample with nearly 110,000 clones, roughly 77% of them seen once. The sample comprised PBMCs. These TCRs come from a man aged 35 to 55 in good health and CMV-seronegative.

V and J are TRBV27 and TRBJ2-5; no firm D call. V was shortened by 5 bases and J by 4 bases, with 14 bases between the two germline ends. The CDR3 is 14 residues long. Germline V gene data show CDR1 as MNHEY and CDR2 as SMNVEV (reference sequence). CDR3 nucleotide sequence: TGTGCCAGCAGTACACGACTCTCGGGAGAGACCCAGTACTTC. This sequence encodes CASSTRLSGETQYF.

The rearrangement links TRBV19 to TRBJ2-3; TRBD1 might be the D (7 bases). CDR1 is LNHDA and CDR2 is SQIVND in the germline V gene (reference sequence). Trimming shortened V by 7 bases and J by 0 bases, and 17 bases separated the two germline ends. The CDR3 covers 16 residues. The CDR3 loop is CASTSRGAGSTDTQYF. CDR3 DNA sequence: TGTGCCAGTACCAGCAGGGGGGCGGGAAGCACAGATACGCAGTATTTT.

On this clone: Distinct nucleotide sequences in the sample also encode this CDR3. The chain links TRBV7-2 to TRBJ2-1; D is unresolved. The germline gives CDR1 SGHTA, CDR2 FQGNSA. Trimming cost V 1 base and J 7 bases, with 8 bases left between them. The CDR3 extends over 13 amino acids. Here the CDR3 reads CASSLGRLNEQFF. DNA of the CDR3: TGTGCCAGCAGCTTAGGCAGGTTAAATGAGCAGTTCTTC.

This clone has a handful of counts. The CDR3 DNA follows: TGTGCCAGTAGCCCGACTAGCGGGGGGATACAAGAGACCCAGTACTTC. Translating it yields CASSPTSGGIQETQYF. The rearrangement uses TRBV19 and TRBJ2-5, with TRBD2 matching over 13 bases. There are 16 residues in the CDR3. Germline assignment: CDR1 LNHDA and CDR2 SQIVND (reference sequence). J gave up 2 bases and V 6 bases, and 6 bases lay outside the gene matches.

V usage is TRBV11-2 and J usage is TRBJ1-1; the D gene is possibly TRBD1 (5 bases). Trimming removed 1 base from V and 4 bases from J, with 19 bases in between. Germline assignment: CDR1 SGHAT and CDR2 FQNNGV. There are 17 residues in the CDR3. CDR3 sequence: CASSLAGVGMWRTEAFF. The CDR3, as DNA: TGTGCCAGCAGCTTAGCGGGGGTTGGGATGTGGCGCACTGAAGCTTTCTTT.

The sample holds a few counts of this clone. The CDR3 coding sequence is TGTGCCAGCAGTGGGACAGGGGGCGCAGATACGCAGTATTTT. Residues: CASSGTGGADTQYF. The genes are TRBV6-1 and TRBJ2-3; 11 nucleotides match TRBD1. The V and J ends lost 4 bases and 4 bases, in that order; junction bases with no gene match: 1. Germline V gene sequence: CDR1 MNHNS, CDR2 SASEGT. This CDR3 contains 14 residues.

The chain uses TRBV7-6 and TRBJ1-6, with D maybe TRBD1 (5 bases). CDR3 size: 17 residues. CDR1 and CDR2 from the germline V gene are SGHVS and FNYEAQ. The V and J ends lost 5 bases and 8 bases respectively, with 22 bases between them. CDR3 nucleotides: TGTGCCAGCAGCCAAGGCGGGGGTAGAAGTTTGGATTCACCCCTCCACTTT. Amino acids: CASSQGGGRSLDSPLHF.

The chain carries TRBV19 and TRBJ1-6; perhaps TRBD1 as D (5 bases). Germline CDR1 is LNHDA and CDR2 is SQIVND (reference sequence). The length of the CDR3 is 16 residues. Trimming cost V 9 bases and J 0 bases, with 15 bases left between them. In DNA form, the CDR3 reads TGTGCCAGCCGAACAGGACCGATCTCCTATAATTCACCCCTCCACTTT. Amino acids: CASRTGPISYNSPLHF. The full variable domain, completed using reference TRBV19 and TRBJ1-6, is DGGITQSPKYLFRKEGQNVTLSCEQNLNHDAMYWYRQDPGQGLRLIYYSQIVNDFQKGDIAEGYSVSREKKESFPLTVTSAQKNPTAFYLCASRTGPISYNSPLHFGNGTRLTVT.

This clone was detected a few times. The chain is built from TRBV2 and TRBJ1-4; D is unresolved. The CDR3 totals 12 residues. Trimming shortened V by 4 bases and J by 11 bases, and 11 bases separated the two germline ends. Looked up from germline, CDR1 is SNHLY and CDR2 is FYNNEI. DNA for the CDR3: TGTGCCAGCAGTGGATCCCCGGGGAAACTGTTTTTT. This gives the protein CASSGSPGKLFF.

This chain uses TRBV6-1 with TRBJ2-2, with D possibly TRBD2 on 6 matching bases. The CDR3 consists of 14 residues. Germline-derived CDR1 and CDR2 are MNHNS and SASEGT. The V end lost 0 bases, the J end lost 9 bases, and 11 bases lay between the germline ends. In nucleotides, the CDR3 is TGTGCCAGCAGTGAAGCGGCGGGGCGCTGGGAGCTGTTTTTT. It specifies CASSEAAGRWELFF.

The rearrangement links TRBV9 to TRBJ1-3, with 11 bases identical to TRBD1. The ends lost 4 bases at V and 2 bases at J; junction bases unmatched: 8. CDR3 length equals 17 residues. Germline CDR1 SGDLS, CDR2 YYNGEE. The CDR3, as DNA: TGTGCCAGCAGCACTGGGACAGGGGGAACGGCTGGAAACACCATATATTTT. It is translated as CASSTGTGGTAGNTIYF.

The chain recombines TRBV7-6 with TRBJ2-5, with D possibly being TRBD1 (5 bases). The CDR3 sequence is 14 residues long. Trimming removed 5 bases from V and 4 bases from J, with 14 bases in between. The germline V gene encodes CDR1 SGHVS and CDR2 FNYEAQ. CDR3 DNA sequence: TGTGCCAGCAGCCCGCGACAGTATCGAGAGACCCAGTACTTC. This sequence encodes CASSPRQYRETQYF.

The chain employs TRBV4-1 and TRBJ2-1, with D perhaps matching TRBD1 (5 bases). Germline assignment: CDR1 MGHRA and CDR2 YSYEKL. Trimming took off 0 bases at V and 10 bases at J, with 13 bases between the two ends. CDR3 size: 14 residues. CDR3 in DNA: TGCGCCAGCAGCCAAGATTGGGGCCAAGTGGAGCAGTTCTTC. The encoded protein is CASSQDWGQVEQFF.

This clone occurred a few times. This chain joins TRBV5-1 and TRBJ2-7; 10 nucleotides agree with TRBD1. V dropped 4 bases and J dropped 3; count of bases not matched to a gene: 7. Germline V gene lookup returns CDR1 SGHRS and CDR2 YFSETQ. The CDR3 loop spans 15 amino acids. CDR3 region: CASSRDGTGDYEQYF. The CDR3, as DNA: TGCGCCAGCAGCCGTGACGGGACAGGGGACTACGAGCAGTACTTC. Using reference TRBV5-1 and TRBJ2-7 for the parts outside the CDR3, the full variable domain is KAGVTQTPRYLIKTRGQQVTLSCSPISGHRSVSWYQQTPGQGLQFLFEYFSETQRNKGNFPGRFSGRQFSNSRSEMNVSTLELGDSALYLCASSRDGTGDYEQYFGPGTRLTVT.

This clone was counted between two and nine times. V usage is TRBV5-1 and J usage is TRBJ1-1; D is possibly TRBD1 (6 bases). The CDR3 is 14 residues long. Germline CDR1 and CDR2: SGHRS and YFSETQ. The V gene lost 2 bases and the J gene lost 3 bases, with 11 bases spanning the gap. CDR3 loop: CASSLGDTDTEAFF. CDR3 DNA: TGCGCCAGCAGCTTAGGGGACACGGACACTGAAGCTTTCTTT.

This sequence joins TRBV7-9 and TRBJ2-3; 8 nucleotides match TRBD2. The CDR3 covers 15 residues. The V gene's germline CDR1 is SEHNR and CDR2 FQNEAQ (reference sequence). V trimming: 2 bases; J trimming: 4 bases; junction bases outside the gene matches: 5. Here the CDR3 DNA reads TGTGCCAGCAGCTTACAAGCGGGGGCCGCAGATACGCAGTATTTT. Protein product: CASSLQAGAADTQYF.

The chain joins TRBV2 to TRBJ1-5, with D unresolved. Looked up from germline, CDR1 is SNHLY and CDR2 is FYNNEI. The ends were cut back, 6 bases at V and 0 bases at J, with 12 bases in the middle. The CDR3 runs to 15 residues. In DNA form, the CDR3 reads TGTGCCAGCAGGGTTGACTCGTATAGCAATCAGCCCCAGCATTTT. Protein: CASRVDSYSNQPQHF.